The present T cell receptor beta chain was sequenced within a study of regulatory T cells in long-lasting Graves disease. Relying on iRepertoire HTBI primers and Arm-PCR of CDR3 regions, the team built TCR beta libraries. In the study's own analysis: Across the samples, identification revealed approximately 66 TRBV and 11 to 15 TRBJ segments. TCRdb re-called the multiplex PCR reads with MiXCR, one entry per CDR3 protein. These V and J calls originate from TCRdb's pipeline instead of the authors' own analysis. This sample has roughly 400,000 distinct CDR3 sequences, with roughly a fifth found just once. The CDR3 extends over 15 amino acids. Germline V lookup: CDR1 SSHAT, CDR2 FNYEAQ (reference sequence). Points on this clonotype: The junction differs from germline at one of its ends, possibly a read error.

Time point: persistent/refractory GD, antithyroid drugs over 5 years with positive TRAb. Researchers made the TCR library from RNA that was extracted from PBMCs. Criteria from the American Thyroid Association guidelines were applied to diagnose Graves' disease. The receptor's source is a female donor with Graves disease. The chain is built from TRBV7-7 and TRBJ2-2; 9 bases are a match to TRBD1. The sequencing used peripheral blood mononuclear cells (PBMCs), collected when the disease was refractory, from a patient treated with antithyroid drugs. The CDR3: CASSTGGGLTGELFF. DNA for the CDR3: TGTGCTAGCAGCACAGGGGGCGGATTGACCGGGGAGCTGTTTTTT.